The clone carrying this T cell receptor beta chain has a handful of counts. The antigen remains undetermined. The data were taken from a study of T cell repertoires in cytomegalovirus infection. The wider study: Recently identified HLA-C-restricted CMV epitopes were among the peptides used. Based on public TCR beta signatures, there were indications of CMV infection and of a matching HLA type.

TCRdb analysed the reads with MiXCR anew, one entry per CDR3 protein. This table holds about 920,000 distinct CDR3 sequences, approximately 31% found once. Study-level results: Summed public TCR beta family frequency identified CMV carriers bearing the relevant HLA. Across the ex vivo response, the dominant clonotypes were HLA-C-restricted CMV-specific TCR beta clonotypes.

The CDR3 contains 16 residues. CDR1 and CDR2 (germline): MGHRA, YSYEKL. V shed 0 bases and J shed 4 bases, with 13 bases lying between them. The starting material was cultured CD8+ T cells from PBMCs, obtained from culture after CMV antigen stimulation. V is TRBV4-1 and J is TRBJ1-5; D remains unclear. The receptor was derived from a human donor in good health (CMV status not recorded). Some clones in this sample may be carry-over from other donors' samples. As DNA, the CDR3 is TGCGCCAGCAGCCAAGAGAGCACGGCGGAGAATCAGCCCCAGCATTTT. It is translated as CASSQESTAENQPQHF.